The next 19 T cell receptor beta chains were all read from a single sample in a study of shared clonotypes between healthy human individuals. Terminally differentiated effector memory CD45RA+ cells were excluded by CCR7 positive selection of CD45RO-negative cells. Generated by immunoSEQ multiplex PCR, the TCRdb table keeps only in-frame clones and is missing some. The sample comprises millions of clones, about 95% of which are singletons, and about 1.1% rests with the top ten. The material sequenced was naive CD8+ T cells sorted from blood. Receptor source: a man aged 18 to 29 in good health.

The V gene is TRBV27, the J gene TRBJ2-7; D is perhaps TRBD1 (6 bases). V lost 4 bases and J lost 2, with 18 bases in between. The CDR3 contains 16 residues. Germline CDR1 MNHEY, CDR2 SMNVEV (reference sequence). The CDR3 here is CASSSHTGTFPYEQYF. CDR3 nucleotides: TGTGCCAGCAGTTCACATACCGGGACATTCCCCTACGAGCAGTACTTC.

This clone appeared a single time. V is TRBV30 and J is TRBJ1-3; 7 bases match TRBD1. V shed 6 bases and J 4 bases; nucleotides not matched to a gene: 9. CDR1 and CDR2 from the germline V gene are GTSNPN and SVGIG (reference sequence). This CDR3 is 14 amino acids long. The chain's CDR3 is CACWEGAGGNTIYF. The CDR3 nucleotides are TGTGCCTGTTGGGAGGGGGCTGGAGGAAACACCATATATTTT.

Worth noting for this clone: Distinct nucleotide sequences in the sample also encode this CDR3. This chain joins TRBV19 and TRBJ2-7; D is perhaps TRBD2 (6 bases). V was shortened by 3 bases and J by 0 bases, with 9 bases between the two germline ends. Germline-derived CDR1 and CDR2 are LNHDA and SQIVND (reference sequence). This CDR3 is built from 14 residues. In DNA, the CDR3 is TGTGCCAGTAGTATGGGAGGCGGCTCCTACGAGCAGTACTTC. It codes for CASSMGGGSYEQYF.

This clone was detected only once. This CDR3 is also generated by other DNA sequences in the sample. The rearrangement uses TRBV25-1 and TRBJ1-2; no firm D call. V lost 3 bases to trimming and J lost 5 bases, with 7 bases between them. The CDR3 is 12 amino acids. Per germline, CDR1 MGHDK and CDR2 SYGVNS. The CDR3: CASSETAYGYTF. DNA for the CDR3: TGTGCCAGCAGTGAGACCGCTTATGGCTACACCTTC.

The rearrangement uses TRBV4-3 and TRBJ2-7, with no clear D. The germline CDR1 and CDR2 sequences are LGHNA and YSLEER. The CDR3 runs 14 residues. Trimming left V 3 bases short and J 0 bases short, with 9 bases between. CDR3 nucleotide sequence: TGCGCCAGCAGCCAGTTTCCAGGCTCCTACGAGCAGTACTTC. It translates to CASSQFPGSYEQYF.

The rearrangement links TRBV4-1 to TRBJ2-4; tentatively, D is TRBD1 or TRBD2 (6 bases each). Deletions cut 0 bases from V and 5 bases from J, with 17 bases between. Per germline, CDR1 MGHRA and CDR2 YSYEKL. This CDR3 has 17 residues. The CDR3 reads CASSQDGGPLIENIQYF. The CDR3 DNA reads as TGCGCCAGCAGCCAAGATGGGGGGCCGCTTATTGAAAACATTCAGTACTTC.

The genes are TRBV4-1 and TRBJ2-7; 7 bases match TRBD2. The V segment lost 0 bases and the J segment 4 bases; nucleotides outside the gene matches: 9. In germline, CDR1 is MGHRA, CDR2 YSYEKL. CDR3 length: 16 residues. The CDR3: CASSQELAVSIYEQYF. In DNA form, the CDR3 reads TGCGCCAGCAGCCAAGAGCTAGCGGTCTCGATATACGAGCAGTACTTC.

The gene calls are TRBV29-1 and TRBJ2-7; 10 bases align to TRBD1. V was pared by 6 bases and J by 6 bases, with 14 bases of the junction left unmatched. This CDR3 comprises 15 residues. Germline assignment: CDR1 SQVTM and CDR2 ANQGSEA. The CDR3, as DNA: TGCAGCGTGGAATTCGGGATGACAGGGGGCGGCGAGCAGTACTTC. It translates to CSVEFGMTGGGEQYF.

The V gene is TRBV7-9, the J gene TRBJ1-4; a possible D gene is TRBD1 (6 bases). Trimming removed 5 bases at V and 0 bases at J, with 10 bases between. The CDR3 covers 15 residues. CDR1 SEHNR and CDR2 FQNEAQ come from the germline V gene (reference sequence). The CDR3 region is CASSAPGATNEKLFF. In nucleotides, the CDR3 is TGTGCCAGCAGCGCGCCAGGGGCAACTAATGAAAAACTGTTTTTT.

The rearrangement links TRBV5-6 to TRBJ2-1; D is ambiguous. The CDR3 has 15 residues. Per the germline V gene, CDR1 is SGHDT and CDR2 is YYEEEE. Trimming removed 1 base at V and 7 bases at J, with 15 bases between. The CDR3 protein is CASSLSDSISNEQFF. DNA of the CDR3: TGTGCCAGCAGCTTGAGTGATAGTATAAGTAATGAGCAGTTCTTC.

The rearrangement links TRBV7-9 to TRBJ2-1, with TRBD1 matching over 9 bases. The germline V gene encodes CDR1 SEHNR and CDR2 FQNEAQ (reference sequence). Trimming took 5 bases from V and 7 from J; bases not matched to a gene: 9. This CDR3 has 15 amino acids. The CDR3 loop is CASSNHGQGLNEQFF. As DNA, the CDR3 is TGTGCCAGCAGCAACCACGGACAGGGGTTGAATGAGCAGTTCTTC.

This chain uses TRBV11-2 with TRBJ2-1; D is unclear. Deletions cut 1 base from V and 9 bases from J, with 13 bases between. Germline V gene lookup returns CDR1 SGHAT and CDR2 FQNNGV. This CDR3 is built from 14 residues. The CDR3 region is CASSLVGSVGEQFF. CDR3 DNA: TGTGCCAGCAGCTTAGTAGGCAGCGTCGGTGAGCAGTTCTTC.

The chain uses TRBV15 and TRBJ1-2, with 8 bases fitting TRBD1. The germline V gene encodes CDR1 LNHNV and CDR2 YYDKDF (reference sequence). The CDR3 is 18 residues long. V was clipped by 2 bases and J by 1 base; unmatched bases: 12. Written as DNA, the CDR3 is TGTGCCACCAGCAGACCCCCCGGGACAGGCCACCTTAACTATGGCTACACCTTC. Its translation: CATSRPPGTGHLNYGYTF.

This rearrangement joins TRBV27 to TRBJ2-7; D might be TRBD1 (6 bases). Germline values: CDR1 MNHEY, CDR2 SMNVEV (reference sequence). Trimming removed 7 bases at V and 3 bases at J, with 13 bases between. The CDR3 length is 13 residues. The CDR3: CASTSGDNYEQYF. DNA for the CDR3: TGTGCCAGCACCTCAGGGGATAACTACGAGCAGTACTTC.

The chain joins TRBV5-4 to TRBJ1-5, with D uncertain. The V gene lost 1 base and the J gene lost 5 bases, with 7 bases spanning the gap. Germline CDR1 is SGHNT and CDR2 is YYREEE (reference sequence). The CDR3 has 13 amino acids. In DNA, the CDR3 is TGTGCCAGCAGCTTGTGGGGAGATCAGCCCCAGCATTTT. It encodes CASSLWGDQPQHF.

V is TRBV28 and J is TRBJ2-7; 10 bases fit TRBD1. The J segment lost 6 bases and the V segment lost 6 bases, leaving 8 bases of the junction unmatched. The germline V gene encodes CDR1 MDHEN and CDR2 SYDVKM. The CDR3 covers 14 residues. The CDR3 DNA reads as TGTGCCAGCAGCCAGACAGGGGGCGATTCCGAGCAGTACTTC. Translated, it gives CASSQTGGDSEQYF. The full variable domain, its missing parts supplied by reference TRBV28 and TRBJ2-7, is DVKVTQSSRYLVKRTGEKVFLECVQDMDHENMFWYRQDPGLGLRLIYFSYDVKMKEKGDIPEGYSVSREKKERFSLILESASTNQTSMYLCASSQTGGDSEQYFGPGTRLTVT.

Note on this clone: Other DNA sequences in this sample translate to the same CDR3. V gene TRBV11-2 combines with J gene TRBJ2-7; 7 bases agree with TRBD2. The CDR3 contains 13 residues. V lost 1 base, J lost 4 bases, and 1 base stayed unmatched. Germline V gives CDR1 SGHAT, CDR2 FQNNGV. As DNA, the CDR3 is TGTGCCAGCAGCTTAGGAGCGGGATACGAGCAGTACTTC. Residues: CASSLGAGYEQYF.

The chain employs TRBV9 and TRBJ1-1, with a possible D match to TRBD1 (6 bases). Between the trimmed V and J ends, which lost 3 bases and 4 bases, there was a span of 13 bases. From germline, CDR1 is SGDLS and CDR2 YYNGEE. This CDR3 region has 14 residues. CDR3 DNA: TGTGCCAGCAGCGGATTGGGACAATCCACTGAAGCTTTCTTT. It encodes CASSGLGQSTEAFF. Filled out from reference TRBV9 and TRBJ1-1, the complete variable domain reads DSGVTQTPKHLITATGQRVTLRCSPRSGDLSVYWYQQSLDQGLQFLIQYYNGEERAKGNILERFSAQQFPDLHSELNLSSLELGDSALYFCASSGLGQSTEAFFGQGTRLTVV.

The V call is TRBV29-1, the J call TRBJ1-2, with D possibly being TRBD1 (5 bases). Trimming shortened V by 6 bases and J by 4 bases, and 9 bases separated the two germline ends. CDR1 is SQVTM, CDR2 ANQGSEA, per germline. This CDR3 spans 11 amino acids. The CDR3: CSVQDPYGYTF. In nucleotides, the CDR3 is TGCAGCGTACAGGATCCCTATGGCTACACCTTC. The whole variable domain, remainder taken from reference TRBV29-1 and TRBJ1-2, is SAVISQKPSRDICQRGTSLTIQCQVDSQVTMMFWYRQQPGQSLTLIATANQGSEATYESGFVIDKFPISRPNLTFSTLTVSNMSPEDSSIYLCSVQDPYGYTFGSGTRLTVV.